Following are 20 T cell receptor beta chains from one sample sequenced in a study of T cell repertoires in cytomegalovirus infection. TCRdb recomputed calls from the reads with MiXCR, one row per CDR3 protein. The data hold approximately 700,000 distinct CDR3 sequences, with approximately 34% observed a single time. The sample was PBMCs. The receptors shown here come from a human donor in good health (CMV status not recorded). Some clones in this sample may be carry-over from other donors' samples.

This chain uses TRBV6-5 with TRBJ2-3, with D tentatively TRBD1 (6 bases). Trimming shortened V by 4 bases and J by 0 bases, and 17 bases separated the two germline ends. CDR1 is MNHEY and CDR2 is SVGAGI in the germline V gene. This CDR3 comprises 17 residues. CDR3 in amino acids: CASSLLRDTHSTDTQYF. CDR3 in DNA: TGTGCCAGCAGTTTGCTCCGGGACACCCATAGCACAGATACGCAGTATTTT.

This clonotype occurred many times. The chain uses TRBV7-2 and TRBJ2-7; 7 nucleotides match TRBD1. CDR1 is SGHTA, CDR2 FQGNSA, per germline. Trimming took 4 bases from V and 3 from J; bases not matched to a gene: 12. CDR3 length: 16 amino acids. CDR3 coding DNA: TGTGCCAGCAGCTCTCCCCCCGGGACAGTTTACTACGAGCAGTACTTC. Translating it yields CASSSPPGTVYYEQYF.

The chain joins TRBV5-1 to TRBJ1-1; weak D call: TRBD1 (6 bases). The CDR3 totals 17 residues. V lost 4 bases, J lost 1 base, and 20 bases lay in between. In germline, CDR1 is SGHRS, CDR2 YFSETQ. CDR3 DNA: TGCGCCAGCAGCCCCCGGGGTGATCAGGGGACGAACACTGAAGCTTTCTTT. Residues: CASSPRGDQGTNTEAFF.

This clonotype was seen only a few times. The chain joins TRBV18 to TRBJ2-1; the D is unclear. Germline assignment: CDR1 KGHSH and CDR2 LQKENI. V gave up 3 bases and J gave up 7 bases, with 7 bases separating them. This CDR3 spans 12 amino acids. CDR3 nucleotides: TGTGCCAGCTCACCGGTCGGTAATGAGCAGTTCTTC. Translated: CASSPVGNEQFF.

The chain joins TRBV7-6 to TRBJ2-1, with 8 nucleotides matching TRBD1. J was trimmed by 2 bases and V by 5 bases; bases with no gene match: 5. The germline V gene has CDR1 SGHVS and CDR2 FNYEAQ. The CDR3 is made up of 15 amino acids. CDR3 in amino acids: CASSRPGGAYNEQFF. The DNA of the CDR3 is TGTGCCAGCAGCCGACCAGGGGGCGCCTACAATGAGCAGTTCTTC.

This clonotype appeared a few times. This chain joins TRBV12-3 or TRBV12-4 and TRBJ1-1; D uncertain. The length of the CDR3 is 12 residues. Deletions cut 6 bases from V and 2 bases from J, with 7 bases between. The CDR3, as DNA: TGTGCCAGCAGACCCTCAAACACTGAAGCTTTCTTT. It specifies CASRPSNTEAFF.

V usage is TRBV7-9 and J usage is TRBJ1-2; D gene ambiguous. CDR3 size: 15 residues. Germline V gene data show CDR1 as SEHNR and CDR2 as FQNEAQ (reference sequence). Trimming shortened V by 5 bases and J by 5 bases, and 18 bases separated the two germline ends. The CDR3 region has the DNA TGTGCCAGCAGCCCCGTCGGGCCCCTGCCATATGGCTACACCTTC. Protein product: CASSPVGPLPYGYTF.

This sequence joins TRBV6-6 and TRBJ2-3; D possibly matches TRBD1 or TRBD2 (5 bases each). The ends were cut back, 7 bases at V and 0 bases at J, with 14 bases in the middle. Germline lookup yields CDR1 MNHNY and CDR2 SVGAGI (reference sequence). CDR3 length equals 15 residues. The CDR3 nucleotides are TGTGCCAGCACCTCGGGGCGGGCTAGCACAGATACGCAGTATTTT. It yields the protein CASTSGRASTDTQYF.

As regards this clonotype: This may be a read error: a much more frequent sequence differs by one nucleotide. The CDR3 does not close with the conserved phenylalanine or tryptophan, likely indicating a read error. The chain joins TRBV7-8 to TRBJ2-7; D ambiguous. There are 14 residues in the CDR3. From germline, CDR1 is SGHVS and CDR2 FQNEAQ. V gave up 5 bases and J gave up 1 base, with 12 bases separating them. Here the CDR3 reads CASSQTSGSYEQYL. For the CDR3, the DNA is TGTGCCAGCAGCCAGACGTCCGGGTCCTACGAGCAGTACTTA.

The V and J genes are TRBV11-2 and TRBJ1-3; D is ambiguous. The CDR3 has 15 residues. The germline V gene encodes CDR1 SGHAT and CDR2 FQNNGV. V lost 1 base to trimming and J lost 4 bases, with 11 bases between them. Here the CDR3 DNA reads TGTGCCAGCAGCTTAGGTGTATTACGCGGAAACACCATATATTTT. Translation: CASSLGVLRGNTIYF.

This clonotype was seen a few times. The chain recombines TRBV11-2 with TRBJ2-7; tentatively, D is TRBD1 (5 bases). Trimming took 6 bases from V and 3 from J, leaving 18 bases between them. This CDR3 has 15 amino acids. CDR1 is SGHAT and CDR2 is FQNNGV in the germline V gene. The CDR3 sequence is CASSQIGAGNYEQYF. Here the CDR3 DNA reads TGTGCCAGCAGTCAGATAGGGGCAGGCAACTACGAGCAGTACTTC.

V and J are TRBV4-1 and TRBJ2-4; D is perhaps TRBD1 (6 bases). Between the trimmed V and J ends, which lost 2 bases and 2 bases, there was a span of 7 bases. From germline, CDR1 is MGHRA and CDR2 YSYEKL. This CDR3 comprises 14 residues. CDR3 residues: CASSQTGPKNIQYF. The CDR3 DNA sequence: TGCGCCAGCAGCCAAACAGGGCCCAAAAACATTCAGTACTTC.

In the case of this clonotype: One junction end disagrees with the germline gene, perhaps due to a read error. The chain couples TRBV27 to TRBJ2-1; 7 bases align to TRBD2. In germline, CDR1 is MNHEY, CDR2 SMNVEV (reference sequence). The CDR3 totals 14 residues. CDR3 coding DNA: TGTGCCAGCAGTGCGGGAGTCCCCTACAATGCGCAGTTCTTC. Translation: CASSAGVPYNAQFF.

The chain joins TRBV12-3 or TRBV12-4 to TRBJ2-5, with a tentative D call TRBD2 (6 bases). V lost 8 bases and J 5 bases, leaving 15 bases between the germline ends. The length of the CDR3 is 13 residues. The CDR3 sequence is CASGWAGLETQYF. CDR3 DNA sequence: TGTGCCAGCGGGTGGGCGGGGCTGGAGACCCAGTACTTC.

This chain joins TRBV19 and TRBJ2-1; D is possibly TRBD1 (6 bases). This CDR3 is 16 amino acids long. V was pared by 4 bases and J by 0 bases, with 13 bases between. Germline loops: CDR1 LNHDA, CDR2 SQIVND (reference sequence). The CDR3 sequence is CASSSLTGLSYNEQFF. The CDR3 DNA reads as TGTGCCAGTAGTAGCCTCACAGGGCTCTCCTACAATGAGCAGTTCTTC. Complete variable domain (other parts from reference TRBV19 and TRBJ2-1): DGGITQSPKYLFRKEGQNVTLSCEQNLNHDAMYWYRQDPGQGLRLIYYSQIVNDFQKGDIAEGYSVSREKKESFPLTVTSAQKNPTAFYLCASSSLTGLSYNEQFFGPGTRLTVL.

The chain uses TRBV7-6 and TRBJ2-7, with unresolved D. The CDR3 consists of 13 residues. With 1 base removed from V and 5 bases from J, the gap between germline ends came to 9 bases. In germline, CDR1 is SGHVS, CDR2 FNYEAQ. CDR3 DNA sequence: TGTGCCAGCAGCTTAGTAGGTAGACACGAGCAGTACTTC. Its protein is CASSLVGRHEQYF.

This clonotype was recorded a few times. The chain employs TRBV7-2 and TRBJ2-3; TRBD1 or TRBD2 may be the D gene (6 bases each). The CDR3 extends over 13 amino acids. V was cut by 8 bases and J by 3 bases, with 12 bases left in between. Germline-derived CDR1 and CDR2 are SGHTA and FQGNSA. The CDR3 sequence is CASGKGGTDTQYF. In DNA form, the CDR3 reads TGTGCCAGCGGCAAGGGGGGAACAGATACGCAGTATTTT.

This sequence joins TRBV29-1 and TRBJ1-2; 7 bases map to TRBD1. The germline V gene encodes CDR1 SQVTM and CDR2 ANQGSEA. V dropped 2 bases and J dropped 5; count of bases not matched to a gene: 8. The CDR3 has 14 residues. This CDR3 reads CSVEKGDRAYGYTF. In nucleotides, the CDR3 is TGCAGCGTTGAAAAAGGTGACAGGGCATATGGCTACACCTTC.

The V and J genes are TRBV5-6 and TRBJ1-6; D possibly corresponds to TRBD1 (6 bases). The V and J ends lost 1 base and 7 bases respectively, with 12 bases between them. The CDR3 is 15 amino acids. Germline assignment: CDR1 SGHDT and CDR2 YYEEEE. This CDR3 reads CASSLPDSGNSPLHF. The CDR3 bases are TGTGCCAGCAGCTTGCCGGACAGTGGAAATTCACCCCTCCACTTT.

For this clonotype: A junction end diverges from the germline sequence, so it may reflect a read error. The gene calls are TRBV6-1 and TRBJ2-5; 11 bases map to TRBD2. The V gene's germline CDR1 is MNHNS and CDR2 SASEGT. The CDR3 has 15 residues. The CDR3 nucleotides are TGTGCCAGCAGTGATAGCGGGGGGGCCAGTGAGACACAGTACTTC. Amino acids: CASSDSGGASETQYF.